The clone carrying this T cell receptor (beta chain) occurred many times. Its antigen is not known. Quantitative 5'-RACE was performed with molecular barcodes, and it yielded the TCR beta libraries. From the 5' RACE reads, TCRdb called clonotypes with MiXCR, one entry per CDR3 protein. The sample holds around 490,000 distinct CDR3 sequences, under 5.5% seen once. The data originate from a study of CD8 T cells in ankylosing spondylitis. The study, taken as a whole, reports: It appeared that ankylosing spondylitis blood was characterized by a TCR beta motif of about eight highly homologous variants.

Sequencing was carried out using blood, either unsorted or a sorted T cell fraction (not recorded which). The receptor was isolated from a male donor with ankylosing spondylitis.

CDR3 nucleotides: TGCAGCGTTGCGGCAGGAGGTGGCTACACCTTC. It yields the protein CSVAAGGGYTF. This chain uses TRBV29-1 with TRBJ1-2; D is ambiguous. CDR1 SQVTM and CDR2 ANQGSEA come from the germline V gene. The germline V and J ends were trimmed by 4 bases and 7 bases, with 10 bases remaining between them. This CDR3 region has 11 residues.